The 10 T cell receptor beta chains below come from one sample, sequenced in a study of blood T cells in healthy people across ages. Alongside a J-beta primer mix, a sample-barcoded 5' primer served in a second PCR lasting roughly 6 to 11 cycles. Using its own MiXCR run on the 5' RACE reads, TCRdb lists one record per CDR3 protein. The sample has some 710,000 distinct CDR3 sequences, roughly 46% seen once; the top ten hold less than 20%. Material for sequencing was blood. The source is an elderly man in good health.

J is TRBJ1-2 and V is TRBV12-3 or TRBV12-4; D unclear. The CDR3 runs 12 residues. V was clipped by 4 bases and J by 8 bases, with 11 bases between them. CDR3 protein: CASSSGGSGYTF. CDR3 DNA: TGTGCCAGCAGTTCAGGAGGAAGCGGCTACACCTTC.

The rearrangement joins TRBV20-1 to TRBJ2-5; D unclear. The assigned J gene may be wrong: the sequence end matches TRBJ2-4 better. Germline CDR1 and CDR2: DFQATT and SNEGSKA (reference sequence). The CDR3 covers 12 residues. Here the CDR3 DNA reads TGCAGTGCTAGAGTGGGTCCGAACATTCAGTACTTC. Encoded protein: CSARVGPNIQYF.

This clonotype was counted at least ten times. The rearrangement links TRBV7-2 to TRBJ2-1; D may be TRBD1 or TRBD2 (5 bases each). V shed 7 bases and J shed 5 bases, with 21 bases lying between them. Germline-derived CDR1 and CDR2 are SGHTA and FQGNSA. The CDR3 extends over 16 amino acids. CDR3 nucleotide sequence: TGTGCCAGCACCGACCCCGGGACCAATGAAAACAATGAGCAGTTCTTC. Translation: CASTDPGTNENNEQFF. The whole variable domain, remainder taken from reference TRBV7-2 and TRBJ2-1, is GAGVSQSPSNKVTEKGKDVELRCDPISGHTALYWYRQSLGQGLEFLIYFQGNSAPDKSGLPSDRFSAERTGGSVSTLTIQRTQQEDSAVYLCASTDPGTNENNEQFFGPGTRLTVL.

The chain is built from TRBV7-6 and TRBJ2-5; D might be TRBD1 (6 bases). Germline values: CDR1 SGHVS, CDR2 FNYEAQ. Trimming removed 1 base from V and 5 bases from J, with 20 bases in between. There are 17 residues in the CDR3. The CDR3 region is CASSLGLGGASQETQYF. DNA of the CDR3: TGTGCCAGCAGCTTAGGATTAGGGGGTGCATCTCAGGAGACCCAGTACTTC.

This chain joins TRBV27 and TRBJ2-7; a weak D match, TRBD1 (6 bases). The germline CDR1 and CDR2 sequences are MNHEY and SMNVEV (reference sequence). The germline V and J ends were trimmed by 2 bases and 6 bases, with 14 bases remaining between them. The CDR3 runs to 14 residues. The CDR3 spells CASSLAGAGLEQYF. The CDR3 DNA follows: TGTGCCAGCAGTTTAGCAGGGGCTGGGCTCGAGCAGTACTTC.

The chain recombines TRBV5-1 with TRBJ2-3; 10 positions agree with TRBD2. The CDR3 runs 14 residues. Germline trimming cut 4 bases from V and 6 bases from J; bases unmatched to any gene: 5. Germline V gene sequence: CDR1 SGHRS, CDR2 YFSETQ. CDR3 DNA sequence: TGCGCCAGCAGCCGGGTAGCGGGAGGTGATACGCAGTATTTT. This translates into CASSRVAGGDTQYF.

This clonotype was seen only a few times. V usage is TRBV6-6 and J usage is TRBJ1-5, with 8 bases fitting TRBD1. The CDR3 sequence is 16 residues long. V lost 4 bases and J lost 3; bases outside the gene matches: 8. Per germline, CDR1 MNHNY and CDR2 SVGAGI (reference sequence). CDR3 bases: TGTGCCAGCAGTTTGTCCTACAGGGGGATCAATCAGCCCCAGCATTTT. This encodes CASSLSYRGINQPQHF.

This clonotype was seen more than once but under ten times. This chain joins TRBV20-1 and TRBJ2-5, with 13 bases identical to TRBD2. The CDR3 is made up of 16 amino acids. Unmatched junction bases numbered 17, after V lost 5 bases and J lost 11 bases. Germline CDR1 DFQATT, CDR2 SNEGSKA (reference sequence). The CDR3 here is CSAYPGLAGTPNEQYF. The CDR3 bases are TGCAGTGCTTACCCGGGACTAGCGGGAACGCCCAATGAGCAGTACTTC.

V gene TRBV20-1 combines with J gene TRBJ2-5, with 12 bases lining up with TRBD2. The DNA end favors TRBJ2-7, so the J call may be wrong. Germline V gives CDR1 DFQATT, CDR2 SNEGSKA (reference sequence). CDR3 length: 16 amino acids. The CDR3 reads CSATDAKGLAGYEQYF. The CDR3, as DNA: TGCAGTGCAACCGACGCAAAGGGACTAGCGGGTTACGAGCAGTACTTC.

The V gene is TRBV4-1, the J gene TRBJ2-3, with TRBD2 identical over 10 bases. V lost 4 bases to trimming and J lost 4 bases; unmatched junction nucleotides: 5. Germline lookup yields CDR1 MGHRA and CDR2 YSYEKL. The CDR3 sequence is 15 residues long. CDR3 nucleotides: TGCGCCAGCAGCCGCGGACTAGCGGCCTCAGATACGCAGTATTTT. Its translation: CASSRGLAASDTQYF.